The rows below give T cell receptor beta chains drawn from one sample of a study of OX40 agonist ivuxolimab in advanced cancers. The table came from immunoSEQ multiplex PCR; TCRdb's copy has only in-frame clones and leaves some out. The repertoire holds roughly 34,000 clones, with about 93% as singletons. The sample was CD4+ or CD8+ T cells sorted from blood, taken in a trial of the OX40 agonist ivuxolimab. Receptor source: an adult with an advanced solid tumor such as melanoma, head and neck, liver or kidney cancer. Both conserved end residues are part of each CDR3. The order of the fields is V gene, J gene, D gene, clone size, CDR3 DNA, CDR3 protein. The D gene is left open where the match is weak. Part of the rows lack a size; the others show once, few, many or a class for expanded clones.

V gene: TRBV28; J gene: TRBJ2-5; D gene: NA; clone size: NA; CDR3 DNA: TGTGCCAGCAGTTCCTTACCTAGCGTTTTGAGGCCCCAGTACTTC; CDR3 protein: CASSSLPSVLRPQYF
V gene: TRBV11-1; J gene: TRBJ2-1; D gene: NA; clone size: once; CDR3 DNA: TGTGCCAGCAGCTTAAGCCTAGGGCCTAATGAGCAGTTCTTC; CDR3 protein: CASSLSLGPNEQFF
V gene: TRBV19; J gene: TRBJ2-3; D gene: NA; clone size: once; CDR3 DNA: TGTGCCAGTAGTATTAATCCGGCCCCGGCGGATACGCAGTATTTT; CDR3 protein: CASSINPAPADTQYF
V gene: TRBV30; J gene: TRBJ2-5; D gene: TRBD2; clone size: NA; CDR3 DNA: TGTGCCTGGAGTTTAGGGCGGGGGGGCTATGAGACCCAGTACTTC; CDR3 protein: CAWSLGRGGYETQYF
V gene: TRBV7-2; J gene: TRBJ2-7; D gene: TRBD2; clone size: NA; CDR3 DNA: TGTGCCAGCAGCCGAGCGGGGGGCTTCGGTAGCTCCTACGAGCAGTACTTC; CDR3 protein: CASSRAGGFGSSYEQYF
V gene: TRBV28; J gene: TRBJ1-1; D gene: NA; clone size: NA; CDR3 DNA: TGTGCCAGCAGAGTACAGGCGCTGAACACTGAAGCTTTCTTT; CDR3 protein: CASRVQALNTEAFF
V gene: TRBV6-6; J gene: TRBJ2-3; D gene: NA; clone size: NA; CDR3 DNA: TGTGCCAGCAGTTACAGGCCAGATACGCAGTATTTT; CDR3 protein: CASSYRPDTQYF
V gene: TRBV28; J gene: TRBJ2-3; D gene: NA; clone size: NA; CDR3 DNA: TGTGCCAGCAGTTTAGGGACAGATACGCAGTATTTT; CDR3 protein: CASSLGTDTQYF
V gene: TRBV5-1; J gene: TRBJ1-2; D gene: NA; clone size: NA; CDR3 DNA: TGCGCCAGCAGCTTGAGCGTCGGGGACTATGGCTACACCTTC; CDR3 protein: CASSLSVGDYGYTF
V gene: TRBV2; J gene: TRBJ2-3; D gene: NA; clone size: NA; CDR3 DNA: TGTGCCAGCCTCCCCGGGGCCCGAAACACAGATACGCAGTATTTT; CDR3 protein: CASLPGARNTDTQYF
V gene: TRBV28; J gene: TRBJ1-5; D gene: TRBD1; clone size: NA; CDR3 DNA: TGTGCCAGCAGTTCCACAAGAGGGACAGATCAGCCCCAGCATTTT; CDR3 protein: CASSSTRGTDQPQHF
V gene: TRBV19; J gene: TRBJ1-2; D gene: NA; clone size: NA; CDR3 DNA: TGTGCCAGCGGCTCGAGACAAGGGGACGGAAATATGCGAGGCTACACCTTC; CDR3 protein: CASGSRQGDGNMRGYTF
V gene: TRBV4-1; J gene: TRBJ1-6; D gene: NA; clone size: few; CDR3 DNA: TGCGCCAGCAGCCAAGATCGCCCGGGAGCTTATAATTCACCCCTCCACTTT; CDR3 protein: CASSQDRPGAYNSPLHF
V gene: TRBV4-2; J gene: TRBJ2-3; D gene: NA; clone size: NA; CDR3 DNA: TGTGCCAGCAGCCAAGCACCCCTCGGGGATACGCAGTATTTT; CDR3 protein: CASSQAPLGDTQYF
V gene: TRBV11-2; J gene: TRBJ2-1; D gene: NA; clone size: NA; CDR3 DNA: TGTGCCAGCAGCCCGGTCGAATACAATGAGCAGTTCTTC; CDR3 protein: CASSPVEYNEQFF
V gene: TRBV9; J gene: TRBJ2-1; D gene: TRBD2; clone size: NA; CDR3 DNA: TGTGCCAGCAGCGTAGTCCCGACTAGCGGAGCCTCCAATGAGCAGTTCTTC; CDR3 protein: CASSVVPTSGASNEQFF
V gene: TRBV27; J gene: TRBJ1-2; D gene: TRBD1; clone size: NA; CDR3 DNA: TGTGCCAGCAGTTTAACCGGGACAGGGGGGATCTATGGCTACACCTTC; CDR3 protein: CASSLTGTGGIYGYTF
V gene: TRBV19; J gene: TRBJ1-5; D gene: NA; clone size: NA; CDR3 DNA: TGTGCCAGTGCCCAGGGTTCGGAGGGTCAGCCCCAGCATTTT; CDR3 protein: CASAQGSEGQPQHF
V gene: TRBV6-1; J gene: TRBJ1-2; D gene: NA; clone size: NA; CDR3 DNA: TGTGCCAGCCAGGACAGAGTATTGTATGGCTACACCTTC; CDR3 protein: CASQDRVLYGYTF
V gene: TRBV6-6; J gene: TRBJ2-7; D gene: TRBD1; clone size: NA; CDR3 DNA: TGTGCCAGCACAGAGACAGGGTCCGACGAGCAGTACTTC; CDR3 protein: CASTETGSDEQYF
V gene: TRBV5-5; J gene: TRBJ2-1; D gene: TRBD2; clone size: NA; CDR3 DNA: TGTGCCAGCACGCTAACGGCGGGGGGGCCCGGTGAGCAGTTCTTC; CDR3 protein: CASTLTAGGPGEQFF
V gene: TRBV7-8; J gene: TRBJ2-2; D gene: TRBD2; clone size: NA; CDR3 DNA: TGTGCCAGCAGCTTGTGGCTAGCGGGGGGTATGACCGGGGAGCTGTTTTTT; CDR3 protein: CASSLWLAGGMTGELFF
V gene: TRBV7-2; J gene: TRBJ2-7; D gene: NA; clone size: NA; CDR3 DNA: TGTGCCAGCAGCTTAAATGAGCGGGCCGCGAGCGGCGAGCAGTACTTC; CDR3 protein: CASSLNERAASGEQYF
V gene: TRBV28; J gene: TRBJ1-4; D gene: NA; clone size: NA; CDR3 DNA: TGTGCCAGCAGTTTGGGGGGGGTGGAGGAAAAACTGTTTTTT; CDR3 protein: CASSLGGVEEKLFF
V gene: TRBV7-6; J gene: TRBJ2-5; D gene: TRBD1; clone size: few; CDR3 DNA: TGTGCCAGCAGCCCCAGGACAGGGGGAGAGACCCAGTACTTC; CDR3 protein: CASSPRTGGETQYF
V gene: TRBV28; J gene: TRBJ2-2; D gene: TRBD1; clone size: NA; CDR3 DNA: TGTGCCACCGGGACAGCGAACACCGGGGAGCTGTTTTTT; CDR3 protein: CATGTANTGELFF
V gene: TRBV11-3; J gene: TRBJ2-1; D gene: TRBD2; clone size: NA; CDR3 DNA: TGTGCCAGCAGCTTAGAGGGACTAGCGGGAAATGAGCAGTTCTTC; CDR3 protein: CASSLEGLAGNEQFF